A selection of T cell receptor beta chains follows, all from one sample in a study of blood T cell repertoires in COVID-19. This table comes from immunoSEQ multiplex PCR, and its TCRdb copy is limited to in-frame clones, with some not included. The sample has 15,000 to 20,000 clones, around 90% seen once; the top ten hold 49%. The specimen sequenced was peripheral blood. The source is a human donor in a cohort sampled during active COVID-19. CDR3s include the opening cysteine and the closing phenylalanine or tryptophan. Each record gives: V gene, clone size, J gene, D gene, CDR3 DNA, CDR3 protein. The D gene is left open where the match is weak. Not every row has a clone size; where given, it reads once, few, many or a size class.

v_gene: TRBV27; abundance: few; j_gene: TRBJ1-5; d_gene: .; CDR3nt: TGTGCCAGCAGTTTAAGGGGGGGGAGACTAAGGGCATATATCAATCAGCCCCAGCATTTT; CDR3aa: CASSLRGGRLRAYINQPQHF
v_gene: TRBV4-2; abundance: few; j_gene: TRBJ2-7; d_gene: TRBD1; CDR3nt: TGTGCCAGCAGCCGCCCGGGACAGGGGGCCCTCGAGCAGTACTTC; CDR3aa: CASSRPGQGALEQYF
v_gene: TRBV6-5; abundance: .; j_gene: TRBJ1-5; d_gene: .; CDR3nt: TGTGCCAGCATCCTACAGGAGAGAAATCAGCCCCAGCATTTT; CDR3aa: CASILQERNQPQHF
v_gene: TRBV11-2; abundance: .; j_gene: TRBJ2-1; d_gene: TRBD2; CDR3nt: TGTGCCAGCAGCTTAGCGGCTAGCGGGGGGCCCAAGAAGTTCTTC; CDR3aa: CASSLAASGGPKKFF
v_gene: TRBV10-3; abundance: .; j_gene: TRBJ2-5; d_gene: TRBD2; CDR3nt: TGTGCCATCAGTGAGTCGTCTAGCGGGAACCAAGAGACCCAGTACTTC; CDR3aa: CAISESSSGNQETQYF
v_gene: TRBV10-3; abundance: few; j_gene: TRBJ1-4; d_gene: .; CDR3nt: TGTGCCATCAGTCCTGGAGCCGGGAGGGAAAAACTGTTTTTT; CDR3aa: CAISPGAGREKLFF
v_gene: TRBV2; abundance: .; j_gene: TRBJ2-3; d_gene: TRBD1; CDR3nt: TGTGCCAGCAGTGTTAGTCAGGGGGCGGCAGATACGCAGTATTTT; CDR3aa: CASSVSQGAADTQYF
v_gene: TRBV3-1/TRBV3-2; abundance: .; j_gene: TRBJ1-2; d_gene: .; CDR3nt: TGTGCCAGCAGCACAGGAAGATGGGATGGCTACACCTTC; CDR3aa: CASSTGRWDGYTF
v_gene: TRBV5-1; abundance: .; j_gene: TRBJ2-5; d_gene: .; CDR3nt: TGCGCCAGCAGCCTTGTCCCCCAGGGCCAAAGGGAGACCCAGTACTTC; CDR3aa: CASSLVPQGQRETQYF
v_gene: TRBV5-1; abundance: .; j_gene: TRBJ1-2; d_gene: TRBD1; CDR3nt: TGCGCCAGCAGGGTCGACAGGGATCGTGGCTACACCTTC; CDR3aa: CASRVDRDRGYTF
v_gene: TRBV5-4; abundance: .; j_gene: TRBJ2-4; d_gene: TRBD1; CDR3nt: TGTGCCAGCAGCTTACCGGGACAGGGGATAAACATTCAGTACTTC; CDR3aa: CASSLPGQGINIQYF
v_gene: TRBV5-1; abundance: .; j_gene: TRBJ1-2; d_gene: .; CDR3nt: TGCGCCAGCAGCGGAACGGGACGGGGGAACTATGGCTACACCTTC; CDR3aa: CASSGTGRGNYGYTF
v_gene: TRBV9; abundance: once; j_gene: TRBJ2-5; d_gene: .; CDR3nt: TGTGCCAGCAGCGTAGCTTCGGGGGGCGGGGAGACCCAGTACTTC; CDR3aa: CASSVASGGGETQYF
v_gene: TRBV5-1; abundance: .; j_gene: TRBJ1-6; d_gene: .; CDR3nt: TGCGCCAGCAAAAGAGGGGGACAAGACAACCTTAATTCACCCCTCCACTTT; CDR3aa: CASKRGGQDNLNSPLHF
v_gene: TRBV6-5; abundance: .; j_gene: TRBJ1-5; d_gene: TRBD1; CDR3nt: TGTGCCAGCACCAGGGGGGTCGGACCGAATCAGCCCCAGCATTTT; CDR3aa: CASTRGVGPNQPQHF
v_gene: TRBV12-3/TRBV12-4; abundance: .; j_gene: TRBJ1-5; d_gene: .; CDR3nt: TGTGCCAGCAGCCCTGACATTCAGCCCCAGCATTTT; CDR3aa: CASSPDIQPQHF
v_gene: TRBV19; abundance: .; j_gene: TRBJ1-4; d_gene: .; CDR3nt: TGTGCCAGTAGTATTGGGACACTACCTAATGAAAAACTGTTTTTT; CDR3aa: CASSIGTLPNEKLFF
v_gene: TRBV9; abundance: .; j_gene: TRBJ2-7; d_gene: TRBD1; CDR3nt: TGTGCCAGCAGCGTAGGACAGGGGGTCCCCTACGAGCAGTACTTC; CDR3aa: CASSVGQGVPYEQYF
v_gene: TRBV29-1; abundance: few; j_gene: TRBJ2-1; d_gene: TRBD2; CDR3nt: TGCAGCGTCGGGGGTAGCGGGGGGACGTCCTACAATGAGCAGTTCTTC; CDR3aa: CSVGGSGGTSYNEQFF
v_gene: TRBV2; abundance: .; j_gene: TRBJ1-4; d_gene: TRBD1; CDR3nt: TGTGCCAGCAGTGAGGACAGGCCGGGGGAAAAACTGTTTTTT; CDR3aa: CASSEDRPGEKLFF
v_gene: TRBV30; abundance: .; j_gene: TRBJ1-5; d_gene: .; CDR3nt: TGTGCCTGGAGCCAGGACAGACGCAATCAGCCCCAGCATTTT; CDR3aa: CAWSQDRRNQPQHF
v_gene: TRBV19; abundance: .; j_gene: TRBJ2-3; d_gene: TRBD2; CDR3nt: TGTGCCAGTAGTAGGGGGACTAGCGGAACTCCTAGCACAGATACGCAGTATTTT; CDR3aa: CASSRGTSGTPSTDTQYF
v_gene: TRBV10-3; abundance: .; j_gene: TRBJ2-1; d_gene: TRBD2; CDR3nt: TGTGCCATCAGTGACGGCGGGGGGGCCGCCCACAATGAGCAGTTCTTC; CDR3aa: CAISDGGGAAHNEQFF
v_gene: TRBV4-1; abundance: .; j_gene: TRBJ1-1; d_gene: .; CDR3nt: TGCGCCAGCAGCCAAGATATCAGGGCATTCAACACTGAAGCTTTCTTT; CDR3aa: CASSQDIRAFNTEAFF
v_gene: TRBV6-5; abundance: .; j_gene: TRBJ1-4; d_gene: .; CDR3nt: TGTGCCAGCAGTTATAGGGGTTCTAATGAAAAACTGTTTTTT; CDR3aa: CASSYRGSNEKLFF
v_gene: TRBV10-2; abundance: .; j_gene: TRBJ1-5; d_gene: .; CDR3nt: TGCGCCAGCAGTGAGTCGGAAGCGTTCAAGCAGCCCCAGCATTTT; CDR3aa: CASSESEAFKQPQHF
v_gene: TRBV6-7; abundance: .; j_gene: TRBJ1-5; d_gene: .; CDR3nt: TGTGCCAGCAGGAGGGGGGGTATTCAGGTTGGACAGAAAAATCAGCCCCAGCATTTT; CDR3aa: CASRRGGIQVGQKNQPQHF
v_gene: TRBV18; abundance: .; j_gene: TRBJ1-2; d_gene: .; CDR3nt: TGTGCCAGCTCACCACCCCCAGGGGCCCACTATGGCTACACCTTC; CDR3aa: CASSPPPGAHYGYTF
v_gene: TRBV10-2; abundance: once; j_gene: TRBJ1-1; d_gene: TRBD1; CDR3nt: TGCGCCAGCAGGGTGGGGAAAGGACAGGGGGTGATCACTGAAGCTTTCTTT; CDR3aa: CASRVGKGQGVITEAFF
v_gene: TRBV2; abundance: once; j_gene: TRBJ1-1; d_gene: TRBD1; CDR3nt: TGTGCCAGCAGTCCAATCGACAGGGGGCACACTGAAGCTTTCTTT; CDR3aa: CASSPIDRGHTEAFF
v_gene: TRBV6-5; abundance: .; j_gene: TRBJ1-1; d_gene: TRBD1; CDR3nt: TGTGCCAGCAGTTGGGACAGGGGGCACACTGAAGCTTTCTTT; CDR3aa: CASSWDRGHTEAFF
v_gene: TRBV3-1/TRBV3-2; abundance: .; j_gene: TRBJ2-1; d_gene: .; CDR3nt: TGTGCCAGCAGCCAAGGTAGGGGCGGGGGCCCTTACAATGAGCAGTTCTTC; CDR3aa: CASSQGRGGGPYNEQFF
v_gene: TRBV6-5; abundance: .; j_gene: TRBJ2-2; d_gene: .; CDR3nt: TGTGCCAGCAGCTTAAACACCGGGGAGCTGTTTTTT; CDR3aa: CASSLNTGELFF
v_gene: TRBV2; abundance: .; j_gene: TRBJ1-4; d_gene: TRBD1; CDR3nt: TGTGCCAGCAATAAGGACAGGACAACTAATGAAAAACTGTTTTTT; CDR3aa: CASNKDRTTNEKLFF
v_gene: TRBV7-9; abundance: .; j_gene: TRBJ1-2; d_gene: .; CDR3nt: TGTGCCACCCCGCATCGAGACTATGGCTACACCTTC; CDR3aa: CATPHRDYGYTF
v_gene: TRBV7-9; abundance: .; j_gene: TRBJ2-1; d_gene: TRBD2; CDR3nt: TGTGCCAGCAGCACACCAACTAGCGGGGGGTTCAATGAGCAGTTCTTC; CDR3aa: CASSTPTSGGFNEQFF
v_gene: TRBV28; abundance: .; j_gene: TRBJ2-5; d_gene: .; CDR3nt: TGTGCCAGCAGTTTACCCGGTCGGGGAGAGACCCAGTACTTC; CDR3aa: CASSLPGRGETQYF
v_gene: TRBV4-2; abundance: .; j_gene: TRBJ1-6; d_gene: TRBD1; CDR3nt: TGTGCCAGCAGCCAAGGACAGGGGGACGGTAATTCACCCCTCCACTTT; CDR3aa: CASSQGQGDGNSPLHF
v_gene: TRBV5-6; abundance: .; j_gene: TRBJ1-2; d_gene: .; CDR3nt: TGTGCCAGCAGCCCCGGACAGAGTAACTATGGCTACACCTTC; CDR3aa: CASSPGQSNYGYTF
v_gene: TRBV9; abundance: .; j_gene: TRBJ2-3; d_gene: TRBD2; CDR3nt: TGTGCCAGCAGCGTAGACGGGGGGGCCTTGACAGATACGCAGTATTTT; CDR3aa: CASSVDGGALTDTQYF
v_gene: TRBV6-5; abundance: .; j_gene: TRBJ2-7; d_gene: TRBD2; CDR3nt: TGTGCCAGCAGATCCCGGGGGGAGAACGAGCAGTACTTC; CDR3aa: CASRSRGENEQYF
v_gene: TRBV15; abundance: .; j_gene: TRBJ1-3; d_gene: .; CDR3nt: TGTGCCACCAGCAGAGATCGGGTGGCCTCTGGAAACACCATATATTTT; CDR3aa: CATSRDRVASGNTIYF
v_gene: TRBV4-3; abundance: .; j_gene: TRBJ1-4; d_gene: TRBD1; CDR3nt: TGCGCCAGCAGCCGTACAGGGGGCATTGGAGAAAAACTGTTTTTT; CDR3aa: CASSRTGGIGEKLFF
v_gene: TRBV5-4; abundance: .; j_gene: TRBJ2-3; d_gene: TRBD1; CDR3nt: TGTGCCAGCAACCCGGGACAGGGGGCGCCGGATACGCAGTATTTT; CDR3aa: CASNPGQGAPDTQYF
v_gene: TRBV7-2; abundance: .; j_gene: TRBJ1-1; d_gene: TRBD1; CDR3nt: TGTGCCAGCAGCTCCAGGGGGCGTCGGGCTTTCTTT; CDR3aa: CASSSRGRRAFF
v_gene: TRBV3-1/TRBV3-2; abundance: few; j_gene: TRBJ2-5; d_gene: .; CDR3nt: TGTGCCAGCAGCCAAGTGGGGGGAGAGACCCAGTACTTC; CDR3aa: CASSQVGGETQYF
v_gene: TRBV5-1; abundance: .; j_gene: TRBJ2-3; d_gene: TRBD1; CDR3nt: TGCGCCAGCAGTCGGGGACAGGGTGTGAGCACAGATACGCAGTATTTT; CDR3aa: CASSRGQGVSTDTQYF
v_gene: TRBV5-1; abundance: .; j_gene: TRBJ1-1; d_gene: .; CDR3nt: TGCGCCAGCAGCTTAGACATGAACACTGAAGCTTTCTTT; CDR3aa: CASSLDMNTEAFF
v_gene: TRBV12-3/TRBV12-4; abundance: .; j_gene: TRBJ2-2; d_gene: .; CDR3nt: TGTGCCAGCAGTCTCTCGGCCGGGGAGCTGTTTTTT; CDR3aa: CASSLSAGELFF
v_gene: TRBV19; abundance: .; j_gene: TRBJ2-7; d_gene: TRBD1; CDR3nt: TGTGCCAGTAGTGAGGAGACAGGGGCCTTCTCCTACGAGCAGTACTTC; CDR3aa: CASSEETGAFSYEQYF
v_gene: TRBV3-1/TRBV3-2; abundance: few; j_gene: TRBJ1-5; d_gene: .; CDR3nt: TGTGCCAGCAGCCAAGGGGACACAAGTGGCAATCAGCCCCAGCATTTT; CDR3aa: CASSQGDTSGNQPQHF
v_gene: TRBV9; abundance: .; j_gene: TRBJ1-2; d_gene: TRBD1; CDR3nt: TGTGCCAGCAGCCTCTACGCAGGGGGCAACTATGGCTACACCTTC; CDR3aa: CASSLYAGGNYGYTF
v_gene: TRBV10-2; abundance: .; j_gene: TRBJ2-7; d_gene: .; CDR3nt: TGCGCCAGCAGTGGAGGGCAGGTGACCTACGAGCAGTACTTC; CDR3aa: CASSGGQVTYEQYF